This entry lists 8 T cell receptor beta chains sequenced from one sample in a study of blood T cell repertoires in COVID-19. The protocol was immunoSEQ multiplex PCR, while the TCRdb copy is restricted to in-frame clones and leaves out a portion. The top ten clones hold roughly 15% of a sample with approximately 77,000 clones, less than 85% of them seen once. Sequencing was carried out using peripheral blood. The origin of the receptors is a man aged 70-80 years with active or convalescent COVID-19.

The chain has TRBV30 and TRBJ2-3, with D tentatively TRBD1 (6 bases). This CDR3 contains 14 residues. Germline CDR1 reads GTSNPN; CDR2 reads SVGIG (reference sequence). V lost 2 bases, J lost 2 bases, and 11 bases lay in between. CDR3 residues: CAWSRRGTTDTQYF. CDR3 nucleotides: TGTGCCTGGAGTAGAAGGGGGACCACAGATACGCAGTATTTT.

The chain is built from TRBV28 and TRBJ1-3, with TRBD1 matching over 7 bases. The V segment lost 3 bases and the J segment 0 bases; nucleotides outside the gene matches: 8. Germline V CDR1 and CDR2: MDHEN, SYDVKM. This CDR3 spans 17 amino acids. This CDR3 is CASSLNAGGNSGNTIYF. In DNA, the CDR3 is TGTGCCAGCAGTTTGAACGCAGGGGGTAACTCTGGAAACACCATATATTTT.

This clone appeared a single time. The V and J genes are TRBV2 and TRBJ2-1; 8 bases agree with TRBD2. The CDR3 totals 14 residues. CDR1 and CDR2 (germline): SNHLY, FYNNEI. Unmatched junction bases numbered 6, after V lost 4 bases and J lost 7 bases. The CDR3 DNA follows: TGTGCCAGCAGTGTGGACGGGGGGGGAAATGAGCAGTTCTTC. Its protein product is CASSVDGGGNEQFF.

This chain's CDR3 is CASTRDGNSYNEQFF. The CDR3 DNA follows: TGTGCCAGCACCCGCGACGGGAACTCCTACAATGAGCAGTTCTTC. The V call is TRBV5-4, the J call TRBJ2-1, with D possibly being TRBD2 (5 bases). The CDR3 loop spans 15 amino acids. The ends were cut back, 6 bases at V and 0 bases at J, with 13 bases in the middle. Germline V gives CDR1 SGHNT, CDR2 YYREEE (reference sequence).

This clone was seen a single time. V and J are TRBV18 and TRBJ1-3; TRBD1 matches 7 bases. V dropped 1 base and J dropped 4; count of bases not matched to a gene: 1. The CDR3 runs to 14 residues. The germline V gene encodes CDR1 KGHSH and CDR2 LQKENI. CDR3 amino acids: CASSPQGAGNTIYF. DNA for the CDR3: TGTGCCAGCTCACCACAGGGGGCAGGAAACACCATATATTTT.

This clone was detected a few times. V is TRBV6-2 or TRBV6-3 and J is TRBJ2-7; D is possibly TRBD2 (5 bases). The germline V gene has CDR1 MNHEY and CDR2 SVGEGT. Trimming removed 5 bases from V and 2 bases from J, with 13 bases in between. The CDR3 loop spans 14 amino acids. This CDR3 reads CASSKRTAAYEQYF. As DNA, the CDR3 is TGTGCCAGCAGTAAACGGACTGCCGCCTACGAGCAGTACTTC.

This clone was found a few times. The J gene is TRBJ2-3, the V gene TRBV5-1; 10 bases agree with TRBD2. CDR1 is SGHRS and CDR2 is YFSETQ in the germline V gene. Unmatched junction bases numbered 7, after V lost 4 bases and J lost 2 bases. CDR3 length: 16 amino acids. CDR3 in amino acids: CASSQTSGENTDTQYF. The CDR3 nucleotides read TGCGCCAGCAGCCAAACTAGCGGGGAGAACACAGATACGCAGTATTTT.

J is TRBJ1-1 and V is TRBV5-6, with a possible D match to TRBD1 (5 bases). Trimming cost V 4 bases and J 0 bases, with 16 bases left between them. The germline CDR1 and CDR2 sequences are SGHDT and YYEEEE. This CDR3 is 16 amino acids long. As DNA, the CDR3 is TGTGCCAGCAGCCTTGACCTTGACAGCATGAACACTGAAGCTTTCTTT. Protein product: CASSLDLDSMNTEAFF.